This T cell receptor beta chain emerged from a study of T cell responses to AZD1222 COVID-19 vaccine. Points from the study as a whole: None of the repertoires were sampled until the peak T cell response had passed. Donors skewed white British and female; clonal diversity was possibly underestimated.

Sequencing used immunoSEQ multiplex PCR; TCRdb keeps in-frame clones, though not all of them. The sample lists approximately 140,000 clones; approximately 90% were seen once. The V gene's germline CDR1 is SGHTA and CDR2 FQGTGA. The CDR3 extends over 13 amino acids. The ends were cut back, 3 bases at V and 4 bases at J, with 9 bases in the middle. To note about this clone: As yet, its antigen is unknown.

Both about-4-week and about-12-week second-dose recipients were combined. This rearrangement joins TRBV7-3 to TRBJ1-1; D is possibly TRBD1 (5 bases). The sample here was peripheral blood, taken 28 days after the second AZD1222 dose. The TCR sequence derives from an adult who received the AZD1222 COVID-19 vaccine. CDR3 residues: CASSFWGGTEAFF. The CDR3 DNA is TGTGCCAGCAGCTTTTGGGGGGGCACTGAAGCTTTCTTT.